This record looks at one T cell receptor (beta chain) sequence and its context. What it recognizes is unknown. This specimen belongs to a study of T cell clones after liver transplantation. In the study overall: Pre-transplant mixed lymphocyte reactions yielded third-party-reactive TCRbeta sequences as comparators for graft-donor-reactive sequences. Until 12-24 months post-transplant, subjects got standard immunosuppression and no induction. Broader study findings: In most of the 8 subjects, circulating graft-donor-reactive CD4 TCRbeta sequences fell significantly after transplant.

With 9 bases clipped from V and 1 base from J, the junction kept 8 bases outside the gene matches. Germline lookup yields CDR1 MNHEY and CDR2 SMNVEV (reference sequence). This CDR3 is 15 amino acids long. Some clones are missing from TCRdb's copy, which holds only in-frame ones; the method was immunoSEQ multiplex PCR. The table records 25,000 to 35,000 clones, just under 95% of them present only once. Sorting of unstimulated PBMCs yielded separate CD3+CD4+ and CD3+CD8+ fractions. Source: CD8+ T cells from blood, taken 12 months after liver transplant. This receptor was identified in a human patient who received a liver transplant. Some T cells may have originated in the graft donor. The chain uses TRBV27 and TRBJ2-5, with 10 positions matching TRBD2. CDR3 sequence (DNA): TGTGCCAGTTCCATAGCGGGAGGCCTCCAAGAGACCCAGTACTTC. Residues: CASSIAGGLQETQYF.